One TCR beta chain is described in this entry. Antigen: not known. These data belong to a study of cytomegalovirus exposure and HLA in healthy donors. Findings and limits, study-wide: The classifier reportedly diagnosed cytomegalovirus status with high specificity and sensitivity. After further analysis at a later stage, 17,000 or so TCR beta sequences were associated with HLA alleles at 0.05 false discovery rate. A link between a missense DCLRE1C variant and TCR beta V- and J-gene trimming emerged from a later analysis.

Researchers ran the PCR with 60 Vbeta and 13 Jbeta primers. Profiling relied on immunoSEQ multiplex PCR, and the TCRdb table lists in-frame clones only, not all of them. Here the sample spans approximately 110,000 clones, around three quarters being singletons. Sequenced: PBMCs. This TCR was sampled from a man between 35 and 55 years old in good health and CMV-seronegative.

The CDR3 nucleotides read TGTGCCAGCAGTTTTCTACCCGTGGGCAGCACTGAAGCTTTCTTT. This encodes CASSFLPVGSTEAFF. The rearrangement joins TRBV6-5 to TRBJ1-1, with no clear D. This CDR3 region has 15 residues. The V gene lost 4 bases and the J gene lost 4 bases, with 16 bases spanning the gap. Germline loops: CDR1 MNHEY, CDR2 SVGAGI.